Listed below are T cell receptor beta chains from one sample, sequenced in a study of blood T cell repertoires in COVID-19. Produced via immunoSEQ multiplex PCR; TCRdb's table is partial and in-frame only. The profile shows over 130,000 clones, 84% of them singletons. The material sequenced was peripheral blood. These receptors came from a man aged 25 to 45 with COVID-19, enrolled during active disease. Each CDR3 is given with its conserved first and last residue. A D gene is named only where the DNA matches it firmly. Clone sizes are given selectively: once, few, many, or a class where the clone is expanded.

CDR3nt: TGTGCCAGCAGCGTTAGCGGGGGGCGGGAGACCCAGTACTTC
CDR3aa: CASSVSGGRETQYF
j_gene: TRBJ2-5
v_gene: TRBV9
abundance: .
len: 14
d_gene: TRBD2

CDR3nt: TGTGCCAGCAGCTTAGTGAAGGGGGGGACCGGGACTAGCGGGTTCGAGCAGTACTTC
CDR3aa: CASSLVKGGTGTSGFEQYF
j_gene: TRBJ2-7
v_gene: TRBV11-2
abundance: .
len: 19
d_gene: TRBD2

CDR3nt: TGTGCCAGCAGTTCCGGGTCGATAGGGGTTTGGAACATTCAGTACTTC
CDR3aa: CASSSGSIGVWNIQYF
j_gene: TRBJ2-4
v_gene: TRBV28
abundance: .
len: 16
d_gene: .

CDR3nt: TGTGCCAGTAGTATAGACGCCGGTAACTATGGCTACACCTTC
CDR3aa: CASSIDAGNYGYTF
j_gene: TRBJ1-2
v_gene: TRBV19
abundance: .
len: 14
d_gene: .

CDR3nt: TGTGCCAGCAGAAAAGCGGGATTGTACGAGCAGTACTTC
CDR3aa: CASRKAGLYEQYF
j_gene: TRBJ2-7
v_gene: TRBV11-2
abundance: .
len: 13
d_gene: TRBD2

CDR3nt: TGTGCCACCAGTGCGCAGGGTGGTACTGAGACCCAGTACTTC
CDR3aa: CATSAQGGTETQYF
j_gene: TRBJ2-5
v_gene: TRBV15
abundance: .
len: 14
d_gene: .

CDR3nt: TGTGCCAGCAGTTCCAACCCCTGGGGGGGCACAGATACGCAGTATTTT
CDR3aa: CASSSNPWGGTDTQYF
j_gene: TRBJ2-3
v_gene: TRBV27
abundance: .
len: 16
d_gene: .

CDR3nt: TGTGCCAGCAGCGCTTCTAGCGGGAGGGCCGGGGCAGATACGCAGTATTTT
CDR3aa: CASSASSGRAGADTQYF
j_gene: TRBJ2-3
v_gene: TRBV11-3
abundance: .
len: 17
d_gene: TRBD2

CDR3nt: TGTGCCAGTACCGTGGATGGGACAGGGGGGAGAGGCTACACCTTC
CDR3aa: CASTVDGTGGRGYTF
j_gene: TRBJ1-2
v_gene: TRBV19
abundance: .
len: 15
d_gene: TRBD1

CDR3nt: TGTGCCAGCAGTGAAGAGGGGACTAGCAGCAATGAGCAGTTCTTC
CDR3aa: CASSEEGTSSNEQFF
j_gene: TRBJ2-1
v_gene: TRBV2
abundance: .
len: 15
d_gene: TRBD2

CDR3nt: TGTGCCAGTAGTATAGACCCTTCACCGAGCTCCTACAATGAGCAGTTCTTC
CDR3aa: CASSIDPSPSSYNEQFF
j_gene: TRBJ2-1
v_gene: TRBV19
abundance: .
len: 17
d_gene: .

CDR3nt: TGTGCCTGGAGTGTAGGTGCGGGAAATGAGCAGTTCTTC
CDR3aa: CAWSVGAGNEQFF
j_gene: TRBJ2-1
v_gene: TRBV30
abundance: .
len: 13
d_gene: .

CDR3nt: TGTGCCAGCAGTAAAGGGGCCCCTGGAAACACCATATATTTT
CDR3aa: CASSKGAPGNTIYF
j_gene: TRBJ1-3
v_gene: TRBV27
abundance: .
len: 14
d_gene: .

CDR3nt: TGCGCCAGCAGCCAAGATCGCCAGGGTCGCTACGAGCAGTACTTC
CDR3aa: CASSQDRQGRYEQYF
j_gene: TRBJ2-7
v_gene: TRBV4-1
abundance: few
len: 15
d_gene: .

CDR3nt: TGTGCCAGCAGTTACCGGGCAGGGTTTACAGATACGCAGTATTTT
CDR3aa: CASSYRAGFTDTQYF
j_gene: TRBJ2-3
v_gene: TRBV6-5
abundance: many
len: 15
d_gene: .

CDR3nt: TGTGCCAGCAGCGCGGACAGGGGGCTAGACCCTGAAGCTTTCTTT
CDR3aa: CASSADRGLDPEAFF
j_gene: TRBJ1-1
v_gene: TRBV9
abundance: .
len: 15
d_gene: TRBD1

CDR3nt: TGTGCCAGCAGCACAGTGAACACCGGGGAGCTGTTTTTT
CDR3aa: CASSTVNTGELFF
j_gene: TRBJ2-2
v_gene: TRBV9
abundance: .
len: 13
d_gene: .

CDR3nt: TGTGCCAGTAGTCCCGGGACAGGGGGCCGAGAGACCCAGTACTTC
CDR3aa: CASSPGTGGRETQYF
j_gene: TRBJ2-5
v_gene: TRBV19
abundance: .
len: 15
d_gene: TRBD1

CDR3nt: TGTGCCAGCAGTTACCCGACTAGCGGGAGTGACGGTGAGCAGTTCTTC
CDR3aa: CASSYPTSGSDGEQFF
j_gene: TRBJ2-1
v_gene: TRBV6-5
abundance: .
len: 16
d_gene: TRBD2

CDR3nt: TGTGCCAGCAGTCCCCGACTGGGCGAGCAGTACTTC
CDR3aa: CASSPRLGEQYF
j_gene: TRBJ2-7
v_gene: TRBV2
abundance: .
len: 12
d_gene: .

CDR3nt: TGTGCCAGCAGTTCGGGACTGAGCTCTGGAAACACCATATATTTT
CDR3aa: CASSSGLSSGNTIYF
j_gene: TRBJ1-3
v_gene: TRBV27
abundance: .
len: 15
d_gene: .

CDR3nt: TGTGCCAGCAGTTTAGAGCGCGATGATGAGCAGTACTTC
CDR3aa: CASSLERDDEQYF
j_gene: TRBJ2-7
v_gene: TRBV27
abundance: .
len: 13
d_gene: .

CDR3nt: TGCAGCGTTGCGGGGGGGAGGTCCAATCAGCCCCAGCATTTT
CDR3aa: CSVAGGRSNQPQHF
j_gene: TRBJ1-5
v_gene: TRBV29-1
abundance: .
len: 14
d_gene: .

CDR3nt: TGTGCCAGCAGTTACCAGATTAGCAATCAGCCCCAGCATTTT
CDR3aa: CASSYQISNQPQHF
j_gene: TRBJ1-5
v_gene: TRBV6-2/TRBV6-3
abundance: .
len: 14
d_gene: .